The T cell receptor beta chain described here comes from a study of blood T cell repertoires in COVID-19. The wider study: Researchers got acute and convalescent COVID-19 samples from the United States, Italy and Spain. T cells, B-cell-depleted T cells, or PBMCs provided the cDNA or gDNA that served as material.

With 0 bases clipped from V and 9 bases from J, the junction kept 7 bases outside the gene matches. CDR1 and CDR2 from the germline V gene are SGHRS and YFSETQ. The CDR3 spans 15 residues. Source study methods: Reference gene primer amplification gave nucleated cell count estimates. TCRdb's table, derived via immunoSEQ multiplex PCR, lists solely in-frame clones and lacks some. From that table come the V and J calls and clone size; the DNA was used to work out D and trimming. The sample shows under 150,000 clones, approximately 80% of them seen only once. The chain links TRBV5-1 to TRBJ2-1; 9 positions match TRBD1. The TCR was taken from a human donor in a cohort sampled during active COVID-19. The sample comprised peripheral blood. For the CDR3, the DNA is TGCGCCAGCAGCTTGGGGGCACAGGGGGCTGGTGAGCAGTTCTTC. Its translation is CASSLGAQGAGEQFF.